This T cell receptor beta chain was profiled in a study of CD8 T cells in Susac syndrome. RNA, at roughly 0.45 to 1 ug, was reverse transcribed with random hexamers. Using its own MiXCR run on the immunoSEQ multiplex PCR reads, TCRdb lists one record per CDR3 protein. The sample yields about 120,000 distinct CDR3 sequences, 80% to 95% seen once. The authors carried out high-throughput sequencing of TCR beta. They applied it to CD8+ and CD4+ T cells obtained from blood. Negative isolation yielded CD4+ and CD8+ T cells, and FACS enriched TEMRA cells. CDR1 and CDR2 from the germline V gene are SGHTA and FQGNSA. The CDR3 totals 11 residues. Deletions cut 4 bases from V and 6 bases from J, with 7 bases between.

Sequenced material: CD4+ T cells from PBMCs. This chain connects TRBV7-2 to TRBJ2-7, with D possibly matching TRBD2 (5 bases). This receptor was obtained from a human donor in good health. CDR3 loop: CASSSGGEQYF. CDR3 coding DNA: TGTGCCAGCAGCTCTGGAGGCGAGCAGTACTTC. Using reference TRBV7-2 and TRBJ2-7 for the parts outside the CDR3, the full variable domain is GAGVSQSPSNKVTEKGKDVELRCDPISGHTALYWYRQSLGQGLEFLIYFQGNSAPDKSGLPSDRFSAERTGGSVSTLTIQRTQQEDSAVYLCASSSGGEQYFGPGTRLTVT.